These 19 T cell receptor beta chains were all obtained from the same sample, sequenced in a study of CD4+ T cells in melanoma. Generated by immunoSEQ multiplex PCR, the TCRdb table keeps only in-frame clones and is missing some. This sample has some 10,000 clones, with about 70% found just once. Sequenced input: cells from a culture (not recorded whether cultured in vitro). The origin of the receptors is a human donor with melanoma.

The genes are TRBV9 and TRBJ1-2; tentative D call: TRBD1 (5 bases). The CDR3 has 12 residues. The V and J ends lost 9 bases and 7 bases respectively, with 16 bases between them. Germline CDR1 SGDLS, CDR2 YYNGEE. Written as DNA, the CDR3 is TGTGCCACCCCAGGAACAGGCGGTGGCTACACCTTC. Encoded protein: CATPGTGGGYTF. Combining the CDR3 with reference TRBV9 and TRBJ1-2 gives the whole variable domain DSGVTQTPKHLITATGQRVTLRCSPRSGDLSVYWYQQSLDQGLQFLIQYYNGEERAKGNILERFSAQQFPDLHSELNLSSLELGDSALYFCATPGTGGGYTFGSGTRLTVV.

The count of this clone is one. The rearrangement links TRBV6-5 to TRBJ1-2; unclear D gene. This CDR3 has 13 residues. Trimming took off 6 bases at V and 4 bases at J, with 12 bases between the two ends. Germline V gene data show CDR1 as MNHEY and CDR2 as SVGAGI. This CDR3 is CASRDPGSYGYTF. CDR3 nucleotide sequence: TGTGCCAGCAGAGATCCCGGCAGCTATGGCTACACCTTC.

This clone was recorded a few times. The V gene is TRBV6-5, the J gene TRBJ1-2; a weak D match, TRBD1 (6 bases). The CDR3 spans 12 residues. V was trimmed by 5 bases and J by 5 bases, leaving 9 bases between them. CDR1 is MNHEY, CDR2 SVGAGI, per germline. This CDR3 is CASSRQGYGYTF. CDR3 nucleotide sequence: TGTGCCAGCAGTCGGCAGGGGTATGGCTACACCTTC.

CDR3 in amino acids: CASSIGTANEQFF. CDR3 nucleotides: TGTGCCAGCAGCATTGGGACAGCCAATGAGCAGTTCTTC. The chain combines TRBV7-8 with TRBJ2-1; 7 bases agree with TRBD1. The V and J ends lost 5 bases and 6 bases, in that order; junction bases with no gene match: 4. This CDR3 spans 13 amino acids. Germline CDR1 and CDR2: SGHVS and FQNEAQ.

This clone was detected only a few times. The CDR3 here is CASSPPGSGGGTEAFF. CDR3 bases: TGTGCCAGCTCACCACCCGGAAGTGGGGGCGGCACTGAAGCTTTCTTT. The V gene is TRBV18, the J gene TRBJ1-1, with D possibly matching TRBD1 (6 bases). This CDR3 spans 16 amino acids. Deletions cut 0 bases from V and 4 bases from J, with 15 bases between. CDR1 is KGHSH, CDR2 LQKENI, per germline.

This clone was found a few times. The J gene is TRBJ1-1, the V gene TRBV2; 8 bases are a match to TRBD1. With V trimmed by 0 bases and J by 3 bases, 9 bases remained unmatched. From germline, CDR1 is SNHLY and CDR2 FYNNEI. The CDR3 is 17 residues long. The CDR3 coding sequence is TGTGCCAGCAGTGAAGCCCCAGGGGGCCTTCTCTACACTGAAGCTTTCTTT. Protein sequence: CASSEAPGGLLYTEAFF.

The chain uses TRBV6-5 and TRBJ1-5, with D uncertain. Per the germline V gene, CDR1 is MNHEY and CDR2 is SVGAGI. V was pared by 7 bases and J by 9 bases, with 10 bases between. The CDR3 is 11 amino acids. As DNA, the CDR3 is TGTGCCAGCACCAACGGGTGGCCCCAGCATTTT. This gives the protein CASTNGWPQHF.

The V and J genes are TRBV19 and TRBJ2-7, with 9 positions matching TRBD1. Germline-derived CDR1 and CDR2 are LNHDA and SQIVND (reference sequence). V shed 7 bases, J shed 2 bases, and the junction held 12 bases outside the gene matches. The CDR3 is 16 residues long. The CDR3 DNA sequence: TGTGCCAGTAAGGTTTCGGGACAGGGAGCAACCTACGAGCAGTACTTC. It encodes CASKVSGQGATYEQYF.

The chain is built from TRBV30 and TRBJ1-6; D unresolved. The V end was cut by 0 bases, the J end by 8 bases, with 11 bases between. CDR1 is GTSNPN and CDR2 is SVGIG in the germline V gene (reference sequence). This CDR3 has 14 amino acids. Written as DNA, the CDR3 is TGTGCCTGGAGTGTCGGGTGGACGGATTCACCCCTCCACTTT. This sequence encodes CAWSVGWTDSPLHF.

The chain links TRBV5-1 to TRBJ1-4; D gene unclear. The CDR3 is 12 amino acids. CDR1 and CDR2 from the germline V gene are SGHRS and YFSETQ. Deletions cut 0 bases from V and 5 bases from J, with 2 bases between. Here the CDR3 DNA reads TGCGCCAGCAGCTTGGAGAATGAAAAACTGTTTTTT. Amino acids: CASSLENEKLFF.

The CDR3 coding sequence is TGTGCCAGCAGTGGGAACAGCAAAGCTTTCTTT. It is translated as CASSGNSKAFF. The V call is TRBV2, the J call TRBJ1-1, with unresolved D. The V end was cut by 4 bases, the J end by 9 bases, with 9 bases between. This CDR3 region has 11 residues. The germline V gene encodes CDR1 SNHLY and CDR2 FYNNEI.

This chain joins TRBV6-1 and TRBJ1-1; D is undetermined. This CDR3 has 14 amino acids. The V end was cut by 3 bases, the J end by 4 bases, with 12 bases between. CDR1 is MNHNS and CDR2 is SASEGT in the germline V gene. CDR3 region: CASSDFSLATEAFF. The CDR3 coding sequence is TGTGCCAGCAGTGATTTTTCCCTTGCCACTGAAGCTTTCTTT.

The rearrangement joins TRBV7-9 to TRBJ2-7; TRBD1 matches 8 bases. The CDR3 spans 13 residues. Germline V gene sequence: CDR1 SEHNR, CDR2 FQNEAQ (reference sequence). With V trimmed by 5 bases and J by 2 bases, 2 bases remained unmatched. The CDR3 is CASSVGQAYEQYF. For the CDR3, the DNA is TGTGCCAGCAGCGTGGGACAGGCCTACGAGCAGTACTTC.

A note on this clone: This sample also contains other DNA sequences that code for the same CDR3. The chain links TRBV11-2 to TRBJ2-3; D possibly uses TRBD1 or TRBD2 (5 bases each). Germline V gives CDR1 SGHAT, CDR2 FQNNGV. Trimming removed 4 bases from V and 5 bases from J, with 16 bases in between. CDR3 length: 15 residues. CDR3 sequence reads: CASSSYRGRGDTQYF. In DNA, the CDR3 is TGTGCCAGCAGCTCTTATCGGGGCAGAGGAGATACGCAGTATTTT.

In DNA, the CDR3 is TGTGCCAGCAGTGAAGAGGGGAACTATGGCTACACCTTC. As protein: CASSEEGNYGYTF. This chain joins TRBV2 and TRBJ1-2; a possible D gene is TRBD1 (5 bases). The V end lost 1 base, the J end lost 2 bases, and 5 bases lay between the germline ends. Germline loops: CDR1 SNHLY, CDR2 FYNNEI. This CDR3 has 13 residues.

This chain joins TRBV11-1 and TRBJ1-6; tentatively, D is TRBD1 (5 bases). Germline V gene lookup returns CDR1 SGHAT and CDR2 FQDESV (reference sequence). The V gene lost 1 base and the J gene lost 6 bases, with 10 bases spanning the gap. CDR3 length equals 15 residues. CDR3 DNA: TGTGCCAGCAGCTTAGGGGGCGCCCGTAATTCACCCCTCCACTTT. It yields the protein CASSLGGARNSPLHF.

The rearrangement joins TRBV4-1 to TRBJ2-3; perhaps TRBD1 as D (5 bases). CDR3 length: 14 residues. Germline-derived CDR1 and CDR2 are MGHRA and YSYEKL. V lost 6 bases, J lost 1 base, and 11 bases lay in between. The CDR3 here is CASRSVGGTDTQYF. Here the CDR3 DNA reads TGCGCCAGCAGGTCTGTAGGGGGCACAGATACGCAGTATTTT.

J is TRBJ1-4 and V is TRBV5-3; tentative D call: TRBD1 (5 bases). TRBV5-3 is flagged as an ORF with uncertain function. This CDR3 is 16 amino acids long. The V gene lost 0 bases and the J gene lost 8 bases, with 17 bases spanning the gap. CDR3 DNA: TGTGCCAGAAGCTTGGGGGGAGAGACACGGGGGGAAAAACTGTTTTTT. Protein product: CARSLGGETRGEKLFF.

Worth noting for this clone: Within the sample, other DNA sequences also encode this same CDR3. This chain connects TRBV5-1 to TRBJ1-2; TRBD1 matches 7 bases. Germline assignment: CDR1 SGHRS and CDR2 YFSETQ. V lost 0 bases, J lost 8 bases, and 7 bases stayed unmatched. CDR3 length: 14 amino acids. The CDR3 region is CASSLGDRAGGYTF. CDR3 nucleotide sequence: TGCGCCAGCAGCTTGGGTGACAGGGCAGGCGGCTACACCTTC.